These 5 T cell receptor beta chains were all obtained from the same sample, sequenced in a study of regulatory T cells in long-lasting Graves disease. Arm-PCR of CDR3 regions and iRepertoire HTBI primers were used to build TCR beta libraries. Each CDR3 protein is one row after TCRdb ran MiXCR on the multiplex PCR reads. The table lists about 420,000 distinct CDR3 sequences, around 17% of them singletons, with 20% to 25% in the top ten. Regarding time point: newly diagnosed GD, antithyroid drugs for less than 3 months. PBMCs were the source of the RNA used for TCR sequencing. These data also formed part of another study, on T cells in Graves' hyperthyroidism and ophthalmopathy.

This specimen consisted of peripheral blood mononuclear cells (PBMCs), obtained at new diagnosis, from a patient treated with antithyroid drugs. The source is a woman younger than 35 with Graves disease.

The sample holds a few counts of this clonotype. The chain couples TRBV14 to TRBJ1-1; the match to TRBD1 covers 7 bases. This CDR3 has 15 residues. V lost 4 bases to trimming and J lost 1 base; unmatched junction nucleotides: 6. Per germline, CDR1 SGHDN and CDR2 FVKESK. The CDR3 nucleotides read TGTGCCAGCAGCCCTAACAGGGGTGCGAACACTGAAGCTTTCTTT. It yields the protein CASSPNRGANTEAFF.

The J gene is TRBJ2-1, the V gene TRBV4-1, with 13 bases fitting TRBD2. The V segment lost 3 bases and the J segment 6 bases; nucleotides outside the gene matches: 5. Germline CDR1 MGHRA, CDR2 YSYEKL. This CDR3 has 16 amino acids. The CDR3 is CASSQRGTSGTNEQFF. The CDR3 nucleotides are TGCGCCAGCAGCCAGCGCGGGACTAGCGGGACCAATGAGCAGTTCTTC.

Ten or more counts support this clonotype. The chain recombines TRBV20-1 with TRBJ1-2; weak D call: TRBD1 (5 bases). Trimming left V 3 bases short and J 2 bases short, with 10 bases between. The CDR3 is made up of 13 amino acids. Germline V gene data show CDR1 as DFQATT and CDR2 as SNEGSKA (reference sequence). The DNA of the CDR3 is TGCAGTGCTAGGACAGACCCAAACTATGGCTACACCTTC. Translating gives CSARTDPNYGYTF.

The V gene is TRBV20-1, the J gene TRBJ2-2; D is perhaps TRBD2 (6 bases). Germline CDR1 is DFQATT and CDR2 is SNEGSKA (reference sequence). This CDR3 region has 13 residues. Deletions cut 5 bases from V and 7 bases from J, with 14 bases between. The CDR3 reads CSAGPSGVGELFF. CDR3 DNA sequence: TGCAGTGCTGGACCTTCGGGAGTCGGGGAGCTGTTTTTT.

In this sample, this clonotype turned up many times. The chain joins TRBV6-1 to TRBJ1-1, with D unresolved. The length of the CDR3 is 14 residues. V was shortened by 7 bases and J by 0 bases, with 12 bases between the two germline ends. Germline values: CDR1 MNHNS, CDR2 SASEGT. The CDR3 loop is CASTASTVNTEAFF. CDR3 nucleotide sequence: TGTGCCAGCACCGCATCGACGGTGAACACTGAAGCTTTCTTT.